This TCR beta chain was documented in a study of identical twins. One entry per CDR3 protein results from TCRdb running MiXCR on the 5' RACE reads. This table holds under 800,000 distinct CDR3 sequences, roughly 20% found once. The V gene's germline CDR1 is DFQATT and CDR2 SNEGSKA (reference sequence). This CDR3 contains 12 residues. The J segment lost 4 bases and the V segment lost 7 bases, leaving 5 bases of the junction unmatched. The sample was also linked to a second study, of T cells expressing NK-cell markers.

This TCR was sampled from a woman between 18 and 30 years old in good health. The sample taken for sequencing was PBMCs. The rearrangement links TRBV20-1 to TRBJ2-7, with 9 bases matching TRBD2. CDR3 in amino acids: CSGLAGRYEQYF. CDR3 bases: TGCAGTGGTCTAGCGGGACGATACGAGCAGTACTTC.